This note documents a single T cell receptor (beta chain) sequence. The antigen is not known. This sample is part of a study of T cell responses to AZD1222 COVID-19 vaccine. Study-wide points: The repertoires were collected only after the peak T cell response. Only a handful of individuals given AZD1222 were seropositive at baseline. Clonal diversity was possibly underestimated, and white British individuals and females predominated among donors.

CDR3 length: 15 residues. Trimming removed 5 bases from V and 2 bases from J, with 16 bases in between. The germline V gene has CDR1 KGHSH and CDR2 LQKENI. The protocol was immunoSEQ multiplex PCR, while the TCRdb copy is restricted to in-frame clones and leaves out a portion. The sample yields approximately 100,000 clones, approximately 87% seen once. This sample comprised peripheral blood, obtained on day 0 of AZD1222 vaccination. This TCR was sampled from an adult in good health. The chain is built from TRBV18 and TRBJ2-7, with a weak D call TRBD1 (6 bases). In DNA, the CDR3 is TGTGCCAGCTCAAACACAGGGTCCGTTACCTACGAGCAGTACTTC. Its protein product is CASSNTGSVTYEQYF.